This T cell receptor beta chain was recovered during a study of shared clonotypes between healthy human individuals. Using immunoSEQ multiplex PCR, the repertoire was profiled, and TCRdb retains in-frame clones only, with some absent. The sample records 550,000 to 650,000 clones, about 95% being singletons. Terminally differentiated effector memory CD45RA+ cells were left out of the naive CD8 fraction, which was CD45RO-negative and positively selected for CCR7. Germline V CDR1 and CDR2: SNHLY, FYNNEI. The V gene lost 6 bases and the J gene lost 0 bases, with 6 bases spanning the gap. This CDR3 spans 13 amino acids.

The chain uses TRBV2 and TRBJ2-4; D remains ambiguous. The TCR comes from a woman in her 30s in good health. Material: naive CD8+ T cells sorted from blood. The CDR3 reads CASRTLAKNIQYF. The CDR3 DNA reads as TGTGCCAGCAGAACTTTAGCCAAAAACATTCAGTACTTC.